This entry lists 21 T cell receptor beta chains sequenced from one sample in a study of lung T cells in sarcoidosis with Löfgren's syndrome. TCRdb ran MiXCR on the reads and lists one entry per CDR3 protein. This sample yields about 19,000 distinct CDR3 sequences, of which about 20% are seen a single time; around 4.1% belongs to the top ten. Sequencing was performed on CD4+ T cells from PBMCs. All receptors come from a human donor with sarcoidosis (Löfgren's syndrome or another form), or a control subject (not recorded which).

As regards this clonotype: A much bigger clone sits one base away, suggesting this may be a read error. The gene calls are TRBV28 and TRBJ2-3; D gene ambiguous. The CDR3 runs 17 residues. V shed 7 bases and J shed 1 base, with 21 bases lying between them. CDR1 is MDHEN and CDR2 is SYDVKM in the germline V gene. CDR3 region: CASIPPSGRVGTDTQYF. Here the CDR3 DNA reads TGTGCCAGCATCCCACCCTCAGGTCGGGTTGGCACAGATACGCAGTATTTT.

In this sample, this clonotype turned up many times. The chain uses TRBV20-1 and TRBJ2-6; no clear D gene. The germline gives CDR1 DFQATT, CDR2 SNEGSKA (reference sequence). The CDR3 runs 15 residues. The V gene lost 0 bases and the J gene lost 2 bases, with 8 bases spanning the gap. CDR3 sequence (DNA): TGCAGTGCTAGAGATAGGGTGACTGGGGCCAACGTCCTGACTTTC. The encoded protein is CSARDRVTGANVLTF.

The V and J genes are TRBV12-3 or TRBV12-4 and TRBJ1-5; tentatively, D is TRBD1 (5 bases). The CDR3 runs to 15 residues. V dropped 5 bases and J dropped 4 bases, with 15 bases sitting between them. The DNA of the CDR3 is TGTGCCAGCAGTCCCCCCCGGGGACTAAATCAGCCCCAGCATTTT. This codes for CASSPPRGLNQPQHF.

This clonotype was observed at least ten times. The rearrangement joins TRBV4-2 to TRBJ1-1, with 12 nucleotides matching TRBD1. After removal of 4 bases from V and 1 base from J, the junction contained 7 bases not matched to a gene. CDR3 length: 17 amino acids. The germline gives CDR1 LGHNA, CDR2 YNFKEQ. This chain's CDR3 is CASSRGTGGETNTEAFF. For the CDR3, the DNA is TGTGCCAGCAGCCGGGGGACAGGGGGCGAGACGAACACTGAAGCTTTCTTT.

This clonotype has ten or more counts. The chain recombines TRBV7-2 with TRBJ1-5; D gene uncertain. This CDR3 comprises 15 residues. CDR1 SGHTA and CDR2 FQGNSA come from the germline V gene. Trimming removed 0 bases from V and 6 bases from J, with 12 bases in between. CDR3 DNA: TGTGCCAGCAGCTTAGCGCTCGGTTCAGGTCAGCCCCAGCATTTT. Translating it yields CASSLALGSGQPQHF.

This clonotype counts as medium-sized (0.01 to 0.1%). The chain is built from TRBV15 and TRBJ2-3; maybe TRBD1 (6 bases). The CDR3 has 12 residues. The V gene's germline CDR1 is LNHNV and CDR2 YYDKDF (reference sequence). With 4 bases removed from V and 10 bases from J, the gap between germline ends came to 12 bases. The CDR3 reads CATSTNRVAQYF. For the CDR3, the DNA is TGTGCCACCAGCACGAACAGGGTTGCGCAGTATTTT.

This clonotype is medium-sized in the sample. This CDR3 is CASTDTGGGGHQQFF. The CDR3 region has the DNA TGTGCCAGCACCGATACCGGGGGAGGGGGACATCAGCAGTTCTTC. The chain uses TRBV6-1 and TRBJ2-1; TRBD2 is a possible D gene (7 bases). The CDR3 covers 15 residues. Germline V gene sequence: CDR1 MNHNS, CDR2 SASEGT. Trimming shortened V by 7 bases and J by 11 bases, and 24 bases separated the two germline ends.

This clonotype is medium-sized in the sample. CDR3 sequence (DNA): TGTGCCAGCAGCTTCCTACCGACAGGGGGATCAGATACGCAGTATTTT. It translates to CASSFLPTGGSDTQYF. The chain joins TRBV7-2 to TRBJ2-3; 9 positions match TRBD1. Germline CDR1 is SGHTA and CDR2 is FQGNSA. The CDR3 is made up of 16 amino acids. The V and J ends lost 3 bases and 4 bases, in that order; junction bases with no gene match: 8.

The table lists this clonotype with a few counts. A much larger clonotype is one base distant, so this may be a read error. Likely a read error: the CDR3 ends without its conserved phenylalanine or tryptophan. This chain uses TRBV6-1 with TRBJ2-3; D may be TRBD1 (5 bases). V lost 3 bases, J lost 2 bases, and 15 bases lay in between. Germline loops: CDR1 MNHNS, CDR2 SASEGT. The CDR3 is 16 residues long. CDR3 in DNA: TGTGCCAGCAGTGACCGACAGTCTACACACACAGATACGCAGTATTCT. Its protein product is CASSDRQSTHTDTQYS.

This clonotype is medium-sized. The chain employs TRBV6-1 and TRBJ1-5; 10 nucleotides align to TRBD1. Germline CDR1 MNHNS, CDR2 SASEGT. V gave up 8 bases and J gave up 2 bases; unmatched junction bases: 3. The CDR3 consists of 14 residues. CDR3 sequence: CASGGTGGNQPQHF. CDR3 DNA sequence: TGTGCCAGCGGCGGGACAGGGGGCAATCAGCCCCAGCATTTT.

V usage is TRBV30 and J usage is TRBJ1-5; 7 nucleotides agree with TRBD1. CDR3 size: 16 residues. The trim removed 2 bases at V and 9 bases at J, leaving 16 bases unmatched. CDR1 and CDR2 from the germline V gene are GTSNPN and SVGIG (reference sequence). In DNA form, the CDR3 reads TGTGCCTGGAGTCTTCCCCCGGGACAGCCCGTACGGCCCCAGCATTTT. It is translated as CAWSLPPGQPVRPQHF.

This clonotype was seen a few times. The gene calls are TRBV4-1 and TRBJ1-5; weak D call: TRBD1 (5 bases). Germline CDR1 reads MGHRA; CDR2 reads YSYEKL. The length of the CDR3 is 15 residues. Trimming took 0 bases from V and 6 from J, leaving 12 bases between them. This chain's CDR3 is CASSQEPGRGQPQHF. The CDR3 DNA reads TGCGCCAGCAGCCAAGAACCCGGGAGGGGTCAGCCCCAGCATTTT.

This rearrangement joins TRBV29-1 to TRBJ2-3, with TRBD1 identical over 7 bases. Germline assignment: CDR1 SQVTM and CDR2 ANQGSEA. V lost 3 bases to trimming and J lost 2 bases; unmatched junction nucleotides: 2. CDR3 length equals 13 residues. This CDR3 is CSVEDRSTDTQYF. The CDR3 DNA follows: TGCAGCGTTGAGGACAGGTCCACAGATACGCAGTATTTT.

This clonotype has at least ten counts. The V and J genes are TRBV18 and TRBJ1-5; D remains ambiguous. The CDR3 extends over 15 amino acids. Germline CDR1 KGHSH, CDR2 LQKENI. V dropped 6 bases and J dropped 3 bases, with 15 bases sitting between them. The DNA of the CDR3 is TGTGCCAGCTCGCCTACACGGGCGGACAATCAGCCCCAGCATTTT. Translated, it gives CASSPTRADNQPQHF.

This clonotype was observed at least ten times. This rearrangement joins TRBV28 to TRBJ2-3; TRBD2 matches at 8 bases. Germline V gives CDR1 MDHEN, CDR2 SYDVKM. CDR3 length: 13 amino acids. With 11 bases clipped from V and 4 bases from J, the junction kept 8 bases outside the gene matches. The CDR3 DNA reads TGTGCCGTTCTTAGGCGGGGGGCAGATACGCAGTATTTT. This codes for CAVLRRGADTQYF.

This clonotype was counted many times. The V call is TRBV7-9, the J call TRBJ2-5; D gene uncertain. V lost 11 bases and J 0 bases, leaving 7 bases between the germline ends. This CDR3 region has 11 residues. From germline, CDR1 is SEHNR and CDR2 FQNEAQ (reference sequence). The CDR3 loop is CAPPYQETQYF. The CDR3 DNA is TGTGCCCCCCCGTACCAAGAGACCCAGTACTTC. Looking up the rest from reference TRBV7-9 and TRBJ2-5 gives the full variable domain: DTGVSQNPRHKITKRGQNVTFRCDPISEHNRLYWYRQTLGQGPEFLTYFQNEAQLEKSRLLSDRFSAERPKGSFSTLEIQRTEQGDSAMYLCAPPYQETQYFGPGTRLLVL.

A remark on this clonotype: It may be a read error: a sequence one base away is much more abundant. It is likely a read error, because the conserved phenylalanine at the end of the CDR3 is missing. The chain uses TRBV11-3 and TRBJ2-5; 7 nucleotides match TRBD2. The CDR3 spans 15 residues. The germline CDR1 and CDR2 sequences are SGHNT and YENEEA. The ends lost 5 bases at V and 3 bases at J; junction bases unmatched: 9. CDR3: CASSPGGSVKETQYL. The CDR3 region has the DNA TGTGCCAGCAGCCCCGGGGGGTCAGTAAAAGAGACCCAGTACCTC.

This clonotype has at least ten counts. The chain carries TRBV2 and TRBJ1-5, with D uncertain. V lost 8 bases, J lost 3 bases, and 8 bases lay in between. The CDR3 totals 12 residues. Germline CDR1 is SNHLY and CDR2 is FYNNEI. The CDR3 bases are TGTGCCAGCGGCCAAACCAATCAGCCCCAGCATTTT. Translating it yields CASGQTNQPQHF.

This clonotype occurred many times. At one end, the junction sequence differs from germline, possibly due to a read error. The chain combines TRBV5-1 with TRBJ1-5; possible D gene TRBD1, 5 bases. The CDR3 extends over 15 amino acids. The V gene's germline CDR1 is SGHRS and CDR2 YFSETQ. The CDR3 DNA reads TGCGCCAGCAGCTTGGCCGGGGGTAGCAGTCAGCCCCAGCATTTT. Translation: CASSLAGGSSQPQHF. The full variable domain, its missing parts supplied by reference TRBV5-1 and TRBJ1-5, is KAGVTQTPRYLIKTRGQQVTLSCSPISGHRSVSWYQQTPGQGLQFLFEYFSETQRNKGNFPGRFSGRQFSNSRSEMNVSTLELGDSALYLCASSLAGGSSQPQHFGDGTRLSIL.

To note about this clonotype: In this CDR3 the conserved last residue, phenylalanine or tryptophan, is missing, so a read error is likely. CDR3 DNA: TGTGCCAGCAGGCCATTTCGACAGGGGGCTGGCACCGGGGAGCTGTTTTCT. Translating it yields CASRPFRQGAGTGELFS. V and J are TRBV28 and TRBJ2-2; 10 bases agree with TRBD1. Germline CDR1 is MDHEN and CDR2 is SYDVKM. The CDR3 runs 17 residues. V gave up 6 bases and J gave up 4 bases; unmatched junction bases: 11.

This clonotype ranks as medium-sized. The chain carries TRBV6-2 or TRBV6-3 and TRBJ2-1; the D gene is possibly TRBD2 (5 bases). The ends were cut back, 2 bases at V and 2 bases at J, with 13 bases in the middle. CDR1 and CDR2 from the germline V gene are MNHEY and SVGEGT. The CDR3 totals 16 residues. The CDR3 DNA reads TGTGCCAGCAGTTACCTCCTCGGAGGTACCTACAATGAGCAGTTCTTC. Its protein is CASSYLLGGTYNEQFF.